Below, 29 T cell receptor beta chains from the same sample are listed, as sequenced in a study of blood T cells in healthy people across ages. The second PCR ran roughly 6 to 12 cycles with a sample-barcoded 5' primer and J-beta primers. Using its own MiXCR run on the 5' RACE reads, TCRdb lists one record per CDR3 protein. The sample lists hundreds of thousands of distinct CDR3 sequences, 58% seen once, with about 20% in the top ten. Sequencing was performed on blood. The receptors shown here come from a man in his thirties or forties in good health.

The rearrangement uses TRBV7-9 and TRBJ1-1; weak D call: TRBD1 (6 bases). This CDR3 is built from 12 residues. Trimming took 4 bases from V and 6 from J, leaving 9 bases between them. The germline V gene has CDR1 SEHNR and CDR2 FQNEAQ (reference sequence). DNA of the CDR3: TGTGCCAGCAGCTCAGGACAGCCTGAAGCTTTCTTT. Its translation: CASSSGQPEAFF.

The count of this clonotype is one. Germline is not matched at one junction end, which may reflect a read error. The chain joins TRBV7-9 to TRBJ2-4; D ambiguous. The DNA matches TRBJ2-5 better at its end, which makes the J call doubtful. Germline assignment: CDR1 SEHNR and CDR2 FQNEAQ (reference sequence). The CDR3 extends over 11 amino acids. This chain's CDR3 is CANSSMETQYF. For the CDR3, the DNA is TGTGCCAACAGCTCTATGGAGACCCAGTACTTC.

This clonotype showed up just a few times. V is TRBV6-6 and J is TRBJ2-3; 7 bases agree with TRBD1. J lost 0 bases, V lost 7 bases, and 13 bases had no gene match. This CDR3 has 17 residues. Germline V gives CDR1 MNHNY, CDR2 SVGAGI (reference sequence). In DNA form, the CDR3 reads TGTGCCAGCATGAGTTATTCGACAGGGCCCAGCACAGATACGCAGTATTTT. It is translated as CASMSYSTGPSTDTQYF.

The CDR3 region is CASSYSGSEETQYF. As DNA, the CDR3 is TGTGCCAGCAGTTACTCCGGTAGCGAAGAGACCCAGTACTTC. The chain recombines TRBV6-2 or TRBV6-3 with TRBJ2-5, with D tentatively TRBD2 (5 bases). The CDR3 sequence is 14 residues long. V was cut by 0 bases and J by 3 bases, with 8 bases left in between. CDR1 MNHEY and CDR2 SVGEGT come from the germline V gene.

The chain joins TRBV9 to TRBJ2-1; 7 nucleotides agree with TRBD2. V shed 2 bases and J 5 bases; nucleotides not matched to a gene: 10. Germline V gene sequence: CDR1 SGDLS, CDR2 YYNGEE. The CDR3 is made up of 16 amino acids. CDR3 region: CASSVVAGPRHNEQFF. CDR3 nucleotide sequence: TGTGCCAGCAGCGTCGTAGCGGGCCCCCGGCACAATGAGCAGTTCTTC.

The chain employs TRBV28 and TRBJ2-4; either TRBD1 or TRBD2 may supply D (5 bases each). The CDR3 runs to 15 residues. Trimming pared 5 bases from V and 3 bases from J, leaving 14 bases between. CDR1 is MDHEN, CDR2 SYDVKM, per germline. The CDR3 DNA follows: TGTGCCAGCAGTGGGACCCCGGTAGGCAAAAACATTCAGTACTTC. Its translation: CASSGTPVGKNIQYF.

The chain links TRBV20-1 to TRBJ1-4; 7 positions agree with TRBD1. V shed 4 bases and J 7 bases; nucleotides not matched to a gene: 3. Germline V gene data show CDR1 as DFQATT and CDR2 as SNEGSKA (reference sequence). The CDR3 has 12 residues. CDR3 amino acids: CSATGGLEKLFF. Here the CDR3 DNA reads TGCAGTGCTACAGGGGGACTTGAAAAACTGTTTTTT.

The chain combines TRBV4-3 with TRBJ1-1, with 7 nucleotides matching TRBD1. The ends lost 0 bases at V and 13 bases at J; junction bases unmatched: 8. Germline assignment: CDR1 LGHNA and CDR2 YSLEER. The CDR3 runs 13 residues. This chain's CDR3 is CASSQDPDRASFF. In nucleotides, the CDR3 is TGCGCCAGCAGCCAAGACCCCGACAGGGCGAGTTTCTTT.

This chain uses TRBV15 with TRBJ2-4; D unresolved. V shed 0 bases and J shed 4 bases, with 16 bases lying between them. Germline V CDR1 and CDR2: LNHNV, YYDKDF (reference sequence). The CDR3 length is 17 residues. CDR3 protein: CATSRDLTMYPKNIQYF. The CDR3, as DNA: TGTGCCACCAGCAGAGATCTCACAATGTACCCTAAAAACATTCAGTACTTC. The variable domain in full, completed from reference TRBV15 and TRBJ2-4, reads DAMVIQNPRYQVTQFGKPVTLSCSQTLNHNVMYWYQQKSSQAPKLLFHYYDKDFNNEADTPDNFQSRRPNTSFCFLDIRSPGLGDTAMYLCATSRDLTMYPKNIQYFGAGTRLSVL.

The rearrangement joins TRBV7-9 to TRBJ1-5; D gene ambiguous. This CDR3 has 13 residues. Trimming removed 1 base from V and 6 bases from J, with 7 bases in between. CDR1 and CDR2 (germline): SEHNR, FQNEAQ (reference sequence). The DNA of the CDR3 is TGTGCCAGCAGCTTAGAGGTGGGTCAGCCCCAGCATTTT. As protein: CASSLEVGQPQHF.

V gene TRBV7-2 combines with J gene TRBJ2-5; TRBD1 matches 8 bases. The CDR3 sequence is 15 residues long. Losses at the gene ends were 6 bases for V and 11 bases for J; bases not matched to a gene: 17. Germline values: CDR1 SGHTA, CDR2 FQGNSA. CDR3 nucleotide sequence: TGTGCCAGCAGTTCAATGGGACAGGTGTTAGGGGAGCAGTACTTC. Its protein product is CASSSMGQVLGEQYF.

This CDR3 reads CASAQSVLLPYEQYF. The CDR3 nucleotides read TGTGCCAGCGCACAGTCGGTTCTCCTGCCTTACGAGCAGTACTTC. The rearrangement joins TRBV27 to TRBJ2-5; D is unclear. The J call is uncertain, as TRBJ2-7 better fits the DNA end. From germline, CDR1 is MNHEY and CDR2 SMNVEV (reference sequence). The length of the CDR3 is 15 residues.

This clonotype was seen only once. V usage is TRBV2 and J usage is TRBJ2-1; TRBD1 agrees at 9 bases. Germline CDR1 and CDR2: SNHLY and FYNNEI. The CDR3 covers 14 residues. The ends lost 4 bases at V and 6 bases at J; junction bases unmatched: 4. The CDR3 bases are TGTGCCAGCAGTGGGACAGGGGCGCGCAATGAGCAGTTCTTC. Amino acid sequence: CASSGTGARNEQFF.

Comment on this clonotype: One end of the junction fails to match germline, which may point to a read error. The chain links TRBV25-1 to TRBJ2-3, with 11 bases lining up with TRBD1. CDR3 size: 19 residues. CDR1 is MGHDK and CDR2 is SYGVNS in the germline V gene. The CDR3 DNA reads as TGTGCCAGCAGTGATCCGGGGACAGGGGGAGAGCCCAGCACAGACACGCAGTATTTT. Translated: CASSDPGTGGEPSTDTQYF.

This clonotype was seen only a few times. This chain links TRBV15 with TRBJ2-7; unclear D gene. From germline, CDR1 is LNHNV and CDR2 YYDKDF (reference sequence). Trimming shortened V by 4 bases and J by 3 bases, and 10 bases separated the two germline ends. CDR3 length equals 13 residues. The CDR3 DNA reads as TGTGCCACCAGCATCCTTACGTTCTACGAGCAGTACTTC. It yields the protein CATSILTFYEQYF.

The chain is built from TRBV28 and TRBJ1-1; D is ambiguous. The CDR3 length is 13 residues. V lost 6 bases and J lost 7, with 15 bases in between. The germline gives CDR1 MDHEN, CDR2 SYDVKM. The CDR3 DNA reads as TGTGCCAGCAGCCTATCCCAGGCGGTTGAAGCTTTCTTT. This translates into CASSLSQAVEAFF.

The CDR3 protein is CAISDLGTGDSPLHF. In DNA, the CDR3 is TGTGCCATCAGTGACCTCGGGACAGGCGATTCACCCCTCCACTTT. This chain links TRBV10-3 with TRBJ1-6; 8 positions match TRBD1. The CDR3 runs to 15 residues. The V gene's germline CDR1 is ENHRY and CDR2 SYGVKD. V shed 3 bases and J 8 bases; nucleotides not matched to a gene: 6.

The gene calls are TRBV12-3 or TRBV12-4 and TRBJ1-5, with a tentative D call TRBD1 (5 bases). Trimming cost V 5 bases and J 9 bases, with 17 bases left between them. The CDR3 is made up of 14 amino acids. CDR3 region: CASSVREDQGPQHF. CDR3 nucleotides: TGTGCCAGCAGTGTTAGGGAGGACCAGGGGCCCCAGCATTTT.

The chain links TRBV10-1 to TRBJ1-1, with D possibly matching TRBD1 (6 bases). The germline V gene encodes CDR1 WNHNN and CDR2 SYGVQD (reference sequence). The germline V and J ends were trimmed by 8 bases and 5 bases, with 21 bases remaining between them. The CDR3 covers 15 residues. The CDR3 region is CASPGAGEGWTEAFF. Written as DNA, the CDR3 is TGCGCCAGCCCCGGGGCAGGGGAGGGCTGGACTGAAGCTTTCTTT.

The chain combines TRBV2 with TRBJ1-1, with D unclear. Germline V gene data show CDR1 as SNHLY and CDR2 as FYNNEI. Trimming took 6 bases from V and 4 from J, leaving 6 bases between them. CDR3 length: 11 amino acids. The CDR3 here is CASRRSTEAFF. In nucleotides, the CDR3 is TGTGCCAGCAGACGAAGCACTGAAGCTTTCTTT.

This chain links TRBV29-1 with TRBJ2-5; the D gene could be TRBD1 or TRBD2 (5 bases each). The CDR3 consists of 13 residues. Looked up from germline, CDR1 is SQVTM and CDR2 is ANQGSEA. Trimming took 4 bases from V and 2 from J, leaving 11 bases between them. CDR3 DNA: TGCAGCGTTGGTGGGACCGTACAAGAGACCCAGTACTTC. It translates to CSVGGTVQETQYF.

This chain joins TRBV9 and TRBJ2-1; 9 bases match TRBD1. Trimming cost V 5 bases and J 8 bases; bases outside gene matches: 11. Germline V gives CDR1 SGDLS, CDR2 YYNGEE. This CDR3 comprises 15 residues. CDR3 DNA: TGTGCCAGCAGACCGGGACAGGGTATAAGCGATGAGCAGTTCTTC. Protein product: CASRPGQGISDEQFF.

The genes are TRBV6-5 and TRBJ1-2; TRBD1 matches at 10 bases. The germline V gene has CDR1 MNHEY and CDR2 SVGAGI. Trimming cost V 0 bases and J 1 base; bases outside gene matches: 2. There are 16 residues in the CDR3. CDR3 nucleotide sequence: TGTGCCAGCAGTTACTCCGGGACAGGGGTTAACTATGGCTACACCTTC. Protein sequence: CASSYSGTGVNYGYTF.

This chain uses TRBV7-2 with TRBJ2-7, with 8 positions matching TRBD2. CDR1 is SGHTA and CDR2 is FQGNSA in the germline V gene. Trimming at V came to 0 bases and at J to 0 bases, leaving 4 bases not matched to a gene. This CDR3 is 16 amino acids long. CDR3: CASSLASGTSSYEQYF. CDR3 sequence (DNA): TGTGCCAGCAGCTTAGCTAGCGGGACGAGCTCCTACGAGCAGTACTTC.

This clonotype was observed a few times. V and J are TRBV27 and TRBJ2-3; no firm D call. This CDR3 is built from 15 residues. V was shortened by 6 bases and J by 0 bases, with 13 bases between the two germline ends. CDR1 MNHEY and CDR2 SMNVEV come from the germline V gene (reference sequence). The CDR3 spells CASSPKASSTDTQYF. The DNA of the CDR3 is TGTGCCAGCAGCCCAAAAGCCTCTAGCACAGATACGCAGTATTTT.

Only a few counts were recorded for this clonotype. The chain couples TRBV7-8 to TRBJ2-7; weak D call: TRBD1 (6 bases). Germline V gene sequence: CDR1 SGHVS, CDR2 FQNEAQ. The V gene lost 5 bases and the J gene lost 0 bases, with 17 bases spanning the gap. The CDR3 is 16 amino acids. The CDR3 nucleotides are TGTGCCAGCAGCGGTACAAGGGACACATTCTCCTACGAGCAGTACTTC. This encodes CASSGTRDTFSYEQYF. The whole variable domain, remainder taken from reference TRBV7-8 and TRBJ2-7, is GAGVSQSPRYKVAKRGQDVALRCDPISGHVSLFWYQQALGQGPEFLTYFQNEAQLDKSGLPSDRFFAERPEGSVSTLKIQRTQQEDSAVYLCASSGTRDTFSYEQYFGPGTRLTVT.

The chain combines TRBV29-1 with TRBJ1-1; D is undetermined. This CDR3 spans 11 amino acids. The V and J ends lost 6 bases and 5 bases respectively, with 10 bases between them. Germline CDR1 is SQVTM and CDR2 is ANQGSEA. The CDR3 loop is CSVDRATEAFF. The DNA of the CDR3 is TGCAGCGTCGATAGGGCTACTGAAGCTTTCTTT. The full variable domain, in which reference TRBV29-1 and TRBJ1-1 provide the parts outside the CDR3, is SAVISQKPSRDICQRGTSLTIQCQVDSQVTMMFWYRQQPGQSLTLIATANQGSEATYESGFVIDKFPISRPNLTFSTLTVSNMSPEDSSIYLCSVDRATEAFFGQGTRLTVV.

The chain is built from TRBV29-1 and TRBJ1-2; no clear D. V shed 1 base and J shed 4 bases, with 13 bases lying between them. Germline loops: CDR1 SQVTM, CDR2 ANQGSEA. There are 14 residues in the CDR3. The chain's CDR3 is CSVEGFETTYGYTF. The CDR3 DNA reads TGCAGCGTTGAAGGATTTGAGACCACCTATGGCTACACCTTC.

In this sample, this clonotype turned up a few times. The genes are TRBV7-2 and TRBJ2-3; possibly TRBD1 for D (5 bases). Trimming shortened V by 4 bases and J by 3 bases, and 17 bases separated the two germline ends. Germline loops: CDR1 SGHTA, CDR2 FQGNSA. The CDR3 is made up of 16 amino acids. The CDR3 region is CASSSALSGATDTQYF. The CDR3 bases are TGTGCCAGCAGCTCCGCGCTTAGTGGGGCGACAGATACGCAGTATTTT.